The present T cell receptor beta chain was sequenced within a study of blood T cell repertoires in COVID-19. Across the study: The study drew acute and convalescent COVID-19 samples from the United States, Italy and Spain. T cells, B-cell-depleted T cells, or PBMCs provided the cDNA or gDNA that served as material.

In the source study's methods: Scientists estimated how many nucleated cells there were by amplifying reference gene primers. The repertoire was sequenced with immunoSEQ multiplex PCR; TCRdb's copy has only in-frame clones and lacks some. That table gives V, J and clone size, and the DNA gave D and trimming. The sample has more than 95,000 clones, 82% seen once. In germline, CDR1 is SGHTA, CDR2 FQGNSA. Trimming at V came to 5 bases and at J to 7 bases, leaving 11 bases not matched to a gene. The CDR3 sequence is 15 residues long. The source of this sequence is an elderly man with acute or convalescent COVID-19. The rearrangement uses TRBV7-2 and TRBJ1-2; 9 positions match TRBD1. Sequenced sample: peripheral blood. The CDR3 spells CASSGGGQGKGGYTF. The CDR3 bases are TGTGCCAGCAGCGGGGGGGGACAGGGAAAGGGTGGCTACACCTTC. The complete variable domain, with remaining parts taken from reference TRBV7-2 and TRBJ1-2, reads GAGVSQSPSNKVTEKGKDVELRCDPISGHTALYWYRQSLGQGLEFLIYFQGNSAPDKSGLPSDRFSAERTGGSVSTLTIQRTQQEDSAVYLCASSGGGQGKGGYTFGSGTRLTVV.